This is a list of T cell receptor beta chains from one sample in a study of PD-1 blockade in classical Hodgkin lymphoma. Measured with immunoSEQ multiplex PCR; TCRdb has only the in-frame clones, and not every one. The sample has 11,000 to 15,000 clones; around 80% are singletons. The sample in question was peripheral blood mononuclear cells (PBMCs), obtained before the second cycle of nivolumab. These receptors all come from a human donor with classical Hodgkin lymphoma. Both conserved end residues are trimmed from each CDR3. D genes are given only for firm matches. Clone size is not always given. Where it is, it says once, few, many or a class for expanded clones.

TRBJ1-1	TRBV5-1	-	12	-	ASSPTKDYTEAF
TRBJ1-2	TRBV6-6	-	12	-	ASSDSLSPYGYT
TRBJ1-1	TRBV18	once	11	-	ASSPQENTEAF
TRBJ2-2	TRBV2	-	13	TRBD1	ASNSQGTNSGELF
TRBJ1-1	TRBV29-1	-	9	-	SAGEGTEAF
TRBJ2-1	TRBV19	-	14	TRBD2	ASSIDLAGGRYEQF
TRBJ1-3	TRBV10-3	-	13	-	AITSGLNSGNTIY
TRBJ2-5	TRBV19	-	11	-	ASSGQNQETQY
TRBJ2-7	TRBV5-4	-	10	-	ASSLDSNEQY
TRBJ1-4	TRBV5-4	-	13	-	ASSLDRASNEKLF
TRBJ1-2	TRBV7-4	-	17	TRBD1	ASSPGGARDRVPLYGYT
TRBJ2-5	TRBV4-1	-	15	TRBD1	ASSQDVRDRPQETQY
TRBJ2-1	TRBV4-1	-	15	-	ASSQGPFRDTYNEQF
TRBJ1-6	TRBV7-6	-	11	-	ASSPGKATPLH
TRBJ2-5	TRBV2	-	14	TRBD2	ASSDGSRGDVETQY
TRBJ2-7	TRBV9	-	12	-	ASSVAGLAYEQY
TRBJ1-5	TRBV7-9	-	13	TRBD1	ASSLDRAYNQPQH
TRBJ2-7	TRBV7-2	-	13	TRBD2	ASSLGLAGGYEQY
TRBJ2-7	TRBV7-2	-	13	TRBD2	ASSLTRGGEDEQY
TRBJ2-7	TRBV6-1	-	11	TRBD1	ASFTWTGTEQY
TRBJ1-3	TRBV9	-	12	-	ASSVGSSGNTIY
TRBJ1-1	TRBV12-5	-	11	-	ASGLSHGTEAF
TRBJ1-1	TRBV10-3	-	11	TRBD1	ATIRGQDTEAF
TRBJ2-1	TRBV7-9	-	8	-	ASSASEQF
TRBJ2-3	TRBV19	-	11	TRBD2	AIAGPNTDTQY
TRBJ1-3	TRBV4-1	-	11	-	ASSQDRRYTIY
TRBJ1-6	TRBV5-1	-	13	TRBD1	ASSLTDREGSPLH
TRBJ2-1	TRBV10-2	-	16	-	ASSESAGLGFSYNEQF
TRBJ2-1	TRBV19	-	13	-	ASSINRAPYNEQF
TRBJ1-2	TRBV7-9	-	13	-	ASSPEGRKLYGYT
TRBJ2-6	TRBV9	once	14	-	ASSSGPPQGANVLT
TRBJ2-1	TRBV7-2	-	13	TRBD1	ASSLAQGVWNEQF
-	TRBV5-1	-	11	-	ASKDTFSYEQY
TRBJ2-6	TRBV7-9	-	17	-	ASSLNSAGKNSGANVLT
TRBJ1-2	TRBV6-5	few	12	-	ASSYLGPRNGYT
TRBJ1-4	TRBV2	-	11	-	ASSVQQNPKLF
TRBJ2-1	TRBV29-1	-	12	TRBD1	SVDRDRVYNEQF
TRBJ2-3	TRBV5-6	-	13	-	ASSPAGPPTDTQY
TRBJ1-2	TRBV18	-	12	-	ASSPAEANYGYT
TRBJ2-7	TRBV6-5	-	10	-	ASFSVSYEQY
TRBJ1-2	TRBV19	-	12	TRBD1	ASSYRGQNYGYT
TRBJ2-5	TRBV9	-	13	-	ASSVAGTARETQY
TRBJ2-1	TRBV10-3	-	14	TRBD1	AISGRTGSMWDEQF
TRBJ2-2	TRBV11-2	-	12	-	ASSLRLNTGELF
TRBJ1-5	TRBV6-6	-	12	-	ASSPGAINQPQH
TRBJ2-3	TRBV27	-	13	-	ASSSTGTAGSPQY
TRBJ2-3	TRBV7-2	-	14	TRBD2	ASRSPGLASTDTQY
TRBJ2-5	TRBV5-1	-	14	TRBD2	ASSLTTSGGQETQY